This TCR beta chain was sequenced in a study of cytomegalovirus exposure and HLA in healthy donors. Findings and caveats of the study: Within the data, a cluster of highly shared sequence variants was likely a sequencing artifact.

On this clone itself: Its antigen is unidentified.

60 Vbeta and 13 Jbeta primers were used in PCR. The assay was immunoSEQ multiplex PCR, and TCRdb's table has in-frame clones only and misses some. The table has hundreds of thousands of clones, approximately 80% seen once. CDR3 length: 12 residues. Germline V lookup: CDR1 SGHKS, CDR2 YYEKEE (reference sequence). With 4 bases removed from V and 5 bases from J, the gap between germline ends came to 9 bases. The origin of this receptor is a boy younger than 10 in good health and CMV-seronegative. V is TRBV5-5 and J is TRBJ1-2; possible D gene TRBD1, 5 bases. The material sequenced was PBMCs. CDR3 region: CASSGAAYGYTF. As DNA, the CDR3 is TGTGCCAGCAGCGGGGCGGCATATGGCTACACCTTC.